What follows describes a single T cell receptor beta chain. Its antigen is unknown. The germline gives CDR1 MGHRA, CDR2 YSYEKL. The length of the CDR3 is 17 residues. V was shortened by 1 base and J by 2 bases, with 15 bases between the two germline ends. Assay used: immunoSEQ multiplex PCR; TCRdb lists only in-frame clones, some missing. The sample includes about 350,000 clones, around 92% seen only once; the top ten take 3% to 5%. These data originate in a study of Ad26.COV2.S vaccination and SARS-CoV-2 variants. Whole-study results and caveats: A substantial breadth of spike-specific CD8+ and CD4+ T cell responses after vaccination has been reported.

The sequencing here drew on peripheral blood, taken after recovery from COVID-19. The origin of this receptor is a human donor who had recovered from COVID-19. The genes are TRBV4-1 and TRBJ1-3, with D possibly being TRBD1 (5 bases). CDR3 protein: CASSQGRARRTGNTIYF. The DNA for the CDR3 is TGCGCCAGCAGCCAAGGCAGGGCCCGGAGGACTGGAAACACCATATATTTT.